The 22 T cell receptor beta chains reported below all come from one sample, sequenced in a study of TIL therapy for anti-PD-1-resistant metastatic lung cancer. The immunoSEQ assay was v3. Measured with immunoSEQ multiplex PCR; TCRdb has only the in-frame clones, and not every one. The sample includes 6,000 or so clones, roughly 60% seen only once; the top ten take 4.5% to 6%. Time point in this sample: pre-treatment sample, taken before nivolumab and TIL therapy. The tumor samples were excised metastases, mostly pleural nodules or supraclavicular lymph nodes. Specimen: tumor tissue, collected at baseline. The receptors here all came from a person between 30 and 79 years old with non-small cell lung cancer.

The chain combines TRBV19 with TRBJ2-2; TRBD1 or TRBD2 may be the D gene (5 bases each). The germline V gene has CDR1 LNHDA and CDR2 SQIVND (reference sequence). Trimming pared 10 bases from V and 0 bases from J, leaving 15 bases between. This CDR3 contains 15 residues. CDR3 amino acids: CATPRDGTNTGELFF. CDR3 nucleotides: TGTGCCACCCCCCGGGACGGGACGAACACCGGGGAGCTGTTTTTT. Combining the CDR3 with reference TRBV19 and TRBJ2-2 gives the whole variable domain DGGITQSPKYLFRKEGQNVTLSCEQNLNHDAMYWYRQDPGQGLRLIYYSQIVNDFQKGDIAEGYSVSREKKESFPLTVTSAQKNPTAFYLCATPRDGTNTGELFFGEGSRLTVL.

This rearrangement joins TRBV6-5 to TRBJ1-2, with D possibly matching TRBD1 (5 bases). The CDR3 runs to 14 residues. Germline CDR1 reads MNHEY; CDR2 reads SVGAGI. V was clipped by 0 bases and J by 4 bases, with 9 bases between them. The CDR3, as DNA: TGTGCCAGCAGTTACTCGGGGGAGACCTATGGCTACACCTTC. It codes for CASSYSGETYGYTF.

V usage is TRBV28 and J usage is TRBJ2-7, with D perhaps matching TRBD1 (5 bases). Germline CDR1 reads MDHEN; CDR2 reads SYDVKM. V lost 5 bases and J lost 0, with 8 bases in between. The CDR3 spans 13 residues. CDR3 coding DNA: TGTGCCAGCAGTCAGACAGCCTCCTACGAGCAGTACTTC. Protein: CASSQTASYEQYF.

This clone was recorded once. In DNA, the CDR3 is TGTGCCAGCAGCTTAACTCCGACGGGGAGCGGGGAGCAGTACTTC. Amino acid sequence: CASSLTPTGSGEQYF. This rearrangement joins TRBV7-8 to TRBJ2-7; D perhaps matches TRBD2 (6 bases). Trimming removed 2 bases at V and 7 bases at J, with 18 bases between. CDR1 and CDR2 (germline): SGHVS, FQNEAQ. The CDR3 spans 15 residues.

The J gene is TRBJ2-7, the V gene TRBV15, with a weak D call TRBD2 (5 bases). Germline CDR1 and CDR2: LNHNV and YYDKDF (reference sequence). CDR3 length: 15 amino acids. V lost 0 bases, J lost 12 bases, and 21 bases lay in between. The CDR3 nucleotides read TGTGCCACCAGCAGAGATGGGCCGGAGACTACTAGTCTGTACTTC. Translating it yields CATSRDGPETTSLYF.

The rearrangement links TRBV20-1 to TRBJ2-3, with D unclear. Per the germline V gene, CDR1 is DFQATT and CDR2 is SNEGSKA (reference sequence). Trimming cost V 3 bases and J 0 bases, with 13 bases left between them. This CDR3 has 15 amino acids. CDR3 nucleotides: TGCAGTGCTAGTTTGCTGATTTCTAGCACAGATACGCAGTATTTT. Translation: CSASLLISSTDTQYF.

This chain connects TRBV6-6 to TRBJ1-5; 11 nucleotides align to TRBD1. Trimming removed 7 bases from V and 1 base from J; junction bases left unmatched: 6. Germline values: CDR1 MNHNY, CDR2 SVGAGI (reference sequence). This CDR3 region has 16 residues. Here the CDR3 DNA reads TGTGCCAGCATTCAGGGGGACAGGGGGAGCAATCAGCCCCAGCATTTT. Translated: CASIQGDRGSNQPQHF.

The table lists this clone with a count of one. The chain joins TRBV10-3 to TRBJ2-7; 8 bases agree with TRBD2. This CDR3 has 15 amino acids. The germline V gene has CDR1 ENHRY and CDR2 SYGVKD. The ends lost 2 bases at V and 4 bases at J; junction bases unmatched: 7. The chain's CDR3 is CAISERAGEGYEQYF. CDR3 DNA sequence: TGTGCCATCAGTGAGAGAGCGGGGGAAGGGTACGAGCAGTACTTC.

The rearrangement links TRBV6-5 to TRBJ2-5; no clear D. Germline CDR1 is MNHEY and CDR2 is SVGAGI. This CDR3 comprises 11 residues. V gave up 8 bases and J gave up 3 bases, with 7 bases separating them. In nucleotides, the CDR3 is TGTGCCAGCCGCCTAGAAGAGACCCAGTACTTC. It yields the protein CASRLEETQYF.

V usage is TRBV5-1 and J usage is TRBJ2-5; the match to TRBD1 covers 7 bases. Germline V CDR1 and CDR2: SGHRS, YFSETQ. J lost 4 bases, V lost 4 bases, and 7 bases had no gene match. The CDR3 loop spans 14 amino acids. CDR3 in amino acids: CASSRGQSGETQYF. CDR3 coding DNA: TGCGCCAGCAGCCGGGGACAGTCAGGAGAGACCCAGTACTTC.

The V gene is TRBV7-2, the J gene TRBJ2-5; 8 bases match TRBD1. There are 15 residues in the CDR3. V was clipped by 2 bases and J by 5 bases; unmatched bases: 7. Germline values: CDR1 SGHTA, CDR2 FQGNSA. CDR3 protein: CASSLTAGGWETQYF. CDR3 DNA: TGTGCCAGCAGCTTAACGGCAGGGGGCTGGGAGACCCAGTACTTC.

V usage is TRBV15 and J usage is TRBJ1-3; possibly TRBD1 for D (6 bases). The CDR3 length is 16 residues. The V and J ends lost 3 bases and 1 base respectively, with 13 bases between them. Germline CDR1 and CDR2: LNHNV and YYDKDF (reference sequence). CDR3 sequence reads: CATSRGAEGSGNTIYF. CDR3 bases: TGTGCCACCAGCAGGGGGGCAGAAGGGTCTGGAAACACCATATATTTT.

The sample holds one count of this clone. J is TRBJ2-3 and V is TRBV19; perhaps D is TRBD1 or TRBD2 (5 bases each). There are 17 residues in the CDR3. V was pared by 3 bases and J by 2 bases, with 18 bases between. Looked up from germline, CDR1 is LNHDA and CDR2 is SQIVND (reference sequence). The CDR3 here is CASSMGPVAPITDTQYF. The CDR3 DNA sequence: TGTGCCAGTAGTATGGGGCCGGTAGCGCCCATCACAGATACGCAGTATTTT.

The chain carries TRBV6-2 or TRBV6-3 and TRBJ2-2; TRBD1 aligns across 9 bases. The CDR3 contains 19 residues. Per the germline V gene, CDR1 is MNHEY and CDR2 is SVGEGT. With 2 bases clipped from V and 0 bases from J, the junction kept 10 bases outside the gene matches. The CDR3 DNA is TGTGCCAGCAGTTACCGGGGACAGGGCACTTTCGCGAACACCGGGGAGCTGTTTTTT. This encodes CASSYRGQGTFANTGELFF.

This rearrangement joins TRBV7-2 to TRBJ2-5; no definite D call. Trimming cost V 0 bases and J 0 bases, with 14 bases left between them. From germline, CDR1 is SGHTA and CDR2 FQGNSA. The CDR3 contains 17 residues. The CDR3 sequence is CASSLAVRTQYQETQYF. CDR3 sequence (DNA): TGTGCCAGCAGCTTAGCGGTGCGCACCCAGTACCAAGAGACCCAGTACTTC.

The V call is TRBV6-5, the J call TRBJ1-6, with D unclear. Trimming cost V 11 bases and J 8 bases, with 13 bases left between them. Per germline, CDR1 MNHEY and CDR2 SVGAGI. The CDR3 consists of 12 residues. CDR3 sequence reads: CAVKAGDSPLHF. The CDR3 bases are TGTGCCGTCAAGGCAGGCGATTCACCCCTCCACTTT.

This sequence joins TRBV19 and TRBJ2-3, with no clear D. The CDR3 consists of 17 residues. The V and J ends lost 9 bases and 2 bases respectively, with 24 bases between them. Looked up from germline, CDR1 is LNHDA and CDR2 is SQIVND (reference sequence). The CDR3: CASSRLEGRVLTDTQYF. DNA of the CDR3: TGTGCCAGCAGTCGGCTAGAAGGAAGAGTTCTCACAGATACGCAGTATTTT.

The chain recombines TRBV9 with TRBJ2-3, with 11 bases fitting TRBD2. CDR1 is SGDLS and CDR2 is YYNGEE in the germline V gene. Germline trimming cut 3 bases from V and 2 bases from J; bases unmatched to any gene: 8. There are 17 residues in the CDR3. In nucleotides, the CDR3 is TGTGCCAGCAGCGCCGATTTAGCGGGAGGGATCACAGATACGCAGTATTTT. Its translation: CASSADLAGGITDTQYF.

This chain joins TRBV5-5 and TRBJ1-2; 10 nucleotides line up with TRBD1. From germline, CDR1 is SGHKS and CDR2 YYEKEE (reference sequence). Trimming took 4 bases from V and 5 from J; bases not matched to a gene: 11. The CDR3 runs 16 residues. The CDR3 coding sequence is TGTGCCAGCAGCCCCGGGACAGGGGTCGAGGGATATGGCTACACCTTC. It specifies CASSPGTGVEGYGYTF.

The chain has TRBV27 and TRBJ1-5; D is undetermined. V was clipped by 2 bases and J by 1 base, with 3 bases between them. The germline V gene has CDR1 MNHEY and CDR2 SMNVEV (reference sequence). The CDR3 loop spans 13 amino acids. Written as DNA, the CDR3 is TGTGCCAGCAGTTTAGGAAGCAATCAGCCCCAGCATTTT. Translating it yields CASSLGSNQPQHF.

The V gene is TRBV5-1, the J gene TRBJ2-5, with 8 nucleotides matching TRBD2. In germline, CDR1 is SGHRS, CDR2 YFSETQ. V shed 4 bases, J shed 5 bases, and the junction held 10 bases outside the gene matches. The CDR3 runs 15 residues. As DNA, the CDR3 is TGCGCCAGCAGCCCGAGCCGGGGGGGCCAGGAGACCCAGTACTTC. It encodes CASSPSRGGQETQYF.

This clone was detected only a few times. V usage is TRBV3-1 (or the pseudogene TRBV3-2) and J usage is TRBJ2-7, with D possibly being TRBD1 (6 bases). The CDR3 totals 12 residues. Germline V CDR1 and CDR2: LGHDT, YNNKEL (reference sequence). The V end lost 4 bases, the J end lost 6 bases, and 10 bases lay between the germline ends. CDR3 bases: TGTGCCAGCAGCCTCCGGGACACCGAGCAGTACTTC. Translated, it gives CASSLRDTEQYF.